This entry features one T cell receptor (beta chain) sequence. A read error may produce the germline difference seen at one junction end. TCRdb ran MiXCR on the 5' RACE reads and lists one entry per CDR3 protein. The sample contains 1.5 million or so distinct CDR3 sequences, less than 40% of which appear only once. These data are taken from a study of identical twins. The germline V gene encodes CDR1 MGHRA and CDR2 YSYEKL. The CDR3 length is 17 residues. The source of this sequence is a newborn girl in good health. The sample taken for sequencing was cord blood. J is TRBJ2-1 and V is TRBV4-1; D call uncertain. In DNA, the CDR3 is TGCGCCAGCAGCCAAGATGGAACCCCCTCCGCCTACAGTGAGCAGTTCTTC. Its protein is CASSQDGTPSAYSEQFF.